These 27 T cell receptor beta chains came from one sample sequenced in a study of blood T cell repertoires in COVID-19 (dated by TCRdb to about 2020). Receptor amplification or capture employed the immunoSEQ multiplex PCR assay. Drawn from immuneACCESS, this table holds only the in-frame rearrangements with V and J called that TCRdb kept. Clones are partly lost; checked studies trace under half to an unresolved V gene and leave the rest unexplained. The sample has roughly 200,000 clones on record, approximately 86% of them singletons. The ten largest clones add up to less than 5% of the sample. Material for sequencing was PBMCs or T cells enriched from blood (not recorded which). These receptors were collected from a woman aged 40-49 years with acute COVID-19.

This clone was counted only a few times. The chain uses TRBV6-1 and TRBJ2-5; D gene ambiguous. V lost 1 base, J lost 4 bases, and 13 bases lay in between. Germline CDR1 reads MNHNS; CDR2 reads SASEGT. The CDR3 sequence is 15 residues long. The CDR3 nucleotides are TGTGCCAGCAGTGAAGTTTTCACTCTCCGAGAGACCCAGTACTTC. This gives the protein CASSEVFTLRETQYF.

The J gene is TRBJ2-6, the V gene TRBV9; TRBD2 matches 7 bases. This CDR3 region has 16 residues. The germline V gene encodes CDR1 SGDLS and CDR2 YYNGEE. Trimming took 4 bases from V and 4 from J; bases not matched to a gene: 8. The chain's CDR3 is CASSPSGARGANVLTF. CDR3 bases: TGTGCCAGCAGCCCCAGCGGGGCACGAGGGGCCAACGTCCTGACTTTC.

This clone was counted a few times. The chain links TRBV2 to TRBJ2-2; D is unclear. V dropped 3 bases and J dropped 7 bases, with 9 bases sitting between them. Per germline, CDR1 SNHLY and CDR2 FYNNEI. This CDR3 comprises 13 residues. CDR3 region: CASSDSRFGELFF. As DNA, the CDR3 is TGTGCCAGCAGTGATTCCAGGTTCGGGGAGCTGTTTTTT.

V gene TRBV7-2 combines with J gene TRBJ1-6; no firm D call. The V and J ends lost 0 bases and 10 bases respectively, with 7 bases between them. There are 13 residues in the CDR3. From germline, CDR1 is SGHTA and CDR2 FQGNSA. CDR3 sequence: CASSLAYGSPLHF. CDR3 nucleotides: TGTGCCAGCAGCTTAGCGTACGGGTCACCCCTCCACTTT. Full variable domain (rest looked up from reference TRBV7-2 and TRBJ1-6): GAGVSQSPSNKVTEKGKDVELRCDPISGHTALYWYRQSLGQGLEFLIYFQGNSAPDKSGLPSDRFSAERTGGSVSTLTIQRTQQEDSAVYLCASSLAYGSPLHFGNGTRLTVT.

The genes are TRBV5-8 and TRBJ2-7; no clear D gene. The CDR3 runs 12 residues. Germline V lookup: CDR1 SGHTS, CDR2 YDEGEE. Between the trimmed V and J ends, which lost 5 bases and 0 bases, there was a span of 6 bases. In DNA form, the CDR3 reads TGTGCCAGCAGAACAAACTCCTACGAGCAGTACTTC. It translates to CASRTNSYEQYF.

The V gene is TRBV12-3 or TRBV12-4, the J gene TRBJ1-5, with a possible D match to TRBD1 (6 bases). V gave up 6 bases and J gave up 5 bases, with 11 bases separating them. The CDR3 has 13 residues. The CDR3 DNA reads as TGTGCCAGCAGGAGACAGGAGCATCAGCCCCAGCATTTT. Encoded protein: CASRRQEHQPQHF.

This chain uses TRBV7-6 with TRBJ2-5, with TRBD2 identical over 10 bases. V shed 3 bases, J shed 4 bases, and the junction held 14 bases outside the gene matches. This CDR3 region has 18 residues. The germline V gene has CDR1 SGHVS and CDR2 FNYEAQ. The DNA for the CDR3 is TGTGCCAGCAGCTTGGCACTAGCGGGACCGTCCATTGGAGAGACCCAGTACTTC. Translating gives CASSLALAGPSIGETQYF.

The rearrangement links TRBV29-1 to TRBJ1-2; D possibly corresponds to TRBD1 (6 bases). V lost 3 bases to trimming and J lost 7 bases, with 18 bases between them. Germline loops: CDR1 SQVTM, CDR2 ANQGSEA. The CDR3 has 14 residues. The CDR3 DNA follows: TGCAGCGTTGAGGGGGACACCCACCGGGGTGGCTACACCTTC. This codes for CSVEGDTHRGGYTF.

The rearrangement joins TRBV7-9 to TRBJ1-1, with D possibly TRBD1 on 6 matching bases. Trimming removed 4 bases from V and 1 base from J, with 10 bases in between. Germline lookup yields CDR1 SEHNR and CDR2 FQNEAQ (reference sequence). CDR3 length: 14 residues. The CDR3 DNA reads TGTGCCAGCAGCTACCCACAGGGGAACACTGAAGCTTTCTTT. Amino acid sequence: CASSYPQGNTEAFF.

This rearrangement joins TRBV2 to TRBJ1-5; the D gene is possibly TRBD1 (6 bases). Germline CDR1 SNHLY, CDR2 FYNNEI. This CDR3 contains 11 residues. Trimming shortened V by 2 bases and J by 15 bases, and 11 bases separated the two germline ends. CDR3 in amino acids: CASSESQGLHF. As DNA, the CDR3 is TGTGCCAGCAGTGAATCTCAGGGGCTGCATTTT.

The rearrangement uses TRBV19 and TRBJ2-7; tentatively, D is TRBD2 (6 bases). The V gene lost 4 bases and the J gene lost 3 bases, with 19 bases spanning the gap. The CDR3 loop spans 16 amino acids. Germline CDR1 and CDR2: LNHDA and SQIVND (reference sequence). CDR3 residues: CASSRTRAGGNYEQYF. The CDR3 DNA follows: TGTGCCAGTAGTAGAACCCGGGCAGGAGGGAACTACGAGCAGTACTTC. The full variable domain, with the rest looked up from reference TRBV19 and TRBJ2-7, is DGGITQSPKYLFRKEGQNVTLSCEQNLNHDAMYWYRQDPGQGLRLIYYSQIVNDFQKGDIAEGYSVSREKKESFPLTVTSAQKNPTAFYLCASSRTRAGGNYEQYFGPGTRLTVT.

Here the CDR3 DNA reads TGTGCCAGCAGTTCCCGGACTAGCGGGAGGGGTGGGGAGCTGTTTTTT. It is translated as CASSSRTSGRGGELFF. The genes are TRBV28 and TRBJ2-2, with 15 positions matching TRBD2. The CDR3 sequence is 16 residues long. The ends lost 4 bases at V and 8 bases at J; junction bases unmatched: 5. Germline lookup yields CDR1 MDHEN and CDR2 SYDVKM.

This chain links TRBV9 with TRBJ2-3; D is possibly TRBD2 (5 bases). The CDR3 totals 14 residues. Trimming left V 0 bases short and J 6 bases short, with 11 bases between. The germline V gene encodes CDR1 SGDLS and CDR2 YYNGEE. Here the CDR3 reads CASSVAGSVDTQYF. For the CDR3, the DNA is TGTGCCAGCAGCGTAGCGGGTAGCGTGGATACGCAGTATTTT.

The genes are TRBV27 and TRBJ2-3; perhaps TRBD1 as D (5 bases). V lost 4 bases and J 5 bases, leaving 10 bases between the germline ends. Looked up from germline, CDR1 is MNHEY and CDR2 is SMNVEV (reference sequence). The CDR3 has 13 amino acids. CDR3 residues: CASSSRAGDTQYF. The CDR3 DNA reads TGTGCCAGCAGTTCCAGGGCAGGAGATACGCAGTATTTT.

The V call is TRBV2, the J call TRBJ2-3; perhaps TRBD2 as D (5 bases). Trimming removed 4 bases at V and 4 bases at J, with 9 bases between. Germline V CDR1 and CDR2: SNHLY, FYNNEI. The CDR3 runs 13 residues. CDR3 bases: TGTGCCAGCAGTGCGGGTAGCGCAGATACGCAGTATTTT. Protein: CASSAGSADTQYF.

This sequence joins TRBV7-9 and TRBJ2-2; 12 bases fit TRBD2. Germline V gives CDR1 SEHNR, CDR2 FQNEAQ (reference sequence). This CDR3 comprises 18 residues. The ends lost 7 bases at V and 7 bases at J; junction bases unmatched: 16. CDR3 DNA: TGTGCCAGCATCATCGGACTAGCGGGACCTGGTGGGCGCGGGGAGCTGTTTTTT. Translation gives CASIIGLAGPGGRGELFF.

The chain employs TRBV19 and TRBJ2-1, with 10 positions matching TRBD1. The CDR3 runs 16 residues. Trimming cost V 5 bases and J 6 bases; bases outside gene matches: 10. Germline assignment: CDR1 LNHDA and CDR2 SQIVND (reference sequence). The CDR3 sequence: CASSPPGTGVRNEQFF. The CDR3 DNA is TGTGCCAGTAGTCCTCCCGGGACAGGGGTCCGCAATGAGCAGTTCTTC. Full variable domain (outside the CDR3, taken from reference TRBV19 and TRBJ2-1): DGGITQSPKYLFRKEGQNVTLSCEQNLNHDAMYWYRQDPGQGLRLIYYSQIVNDFQKGDIAEGYSVSREKKESFPLTVTSAQKNPTAFYLCASSPPGTGVRNEQFFGPGTRLTVL.

This clone showed up just a few times. The rearrangement links TRBV25-1 to TRBJ1-5, with D unclear. The germline CDR1 and CDR2 sequences are MGHDK and SYGVNS. The CDR3 contains 15 residues. V lost 4 bases, J lost 2 bases, and 12 bases lay in between. The DNA for the CDR3 is TGTGCCAGCAGTGGTGCAGGCGGGGGCAATCAGCCCCAGCATTTT. This encodes CASSGAGGGNQPQHF.

The CDR3 nucleotides read TGCGCCAGCAAATTTAGCGGGGGGGGACCCTACAATGAGCAGTTCTTC. Its protein product is CASKFSGGGPYNEQFF. The J gene is TRBJ2-1, the V gene TRBV10-2, with 11 bases fitting TRBD2. The CDR3 has 16 residues. Germline V gene lookup returns CDR1 WSHSY and CDR2 SAAADI. Trimming cost V 7 bases and J 2 bases; bases outside gene matches: 7.

The rearrangement links TRBV28 to TRBJ1-6, with D possibly TRBD1 on 5 matching bases. This CDR3 is 12 amino acids long. V was clipped by 7 bases and J by 5 bases, with 6 bases between them. The V gene's germline CDR1 is MDHEN and CDR2 SYDVKM. CDR3 sequence: CASTTDNSPLHF. CDR3 nucleotide sequence: TGTGCCAGCACGACAGATAATTCACCCCTCCACTTT.

The rearrangement joins TRBV19 to TRBJ2-1; 8 bases align to TRBD1. The germline gives CDR1 LNHDA, CDR2 SQIVND (reference sequence). J was trimmed by 0 bases and V by 3 bases; bases with no gene match: 7. This CDR3 has 17 residues. CDR3 DNA: TGTGCCAGTAGTATTCCCAAAGGACAGGGCTCCTACAATGAGCAGTTCTTC. Its translation: CASSIPKGQGSYNEQFF. The full variable domain, with the rest looked up from reference TRBV19 and TRBJ2-1, is DGGITQSPKYLFRKEGQNVTLSCEQNLNHDAMYWYRQDPGQGLRLIYYSQIVNDFQKGDIAEGYSVSREKKESFPLTVTSAQKNPTAFYLCASSIPKGQGSYNEQFFGPGTRLTVL.

The gene calls are TRBV5-1 and TRBJ2-2; D is perhaps TRBD1 (5 bases). Trimming stripped 3 bases from V and 7 bases from J, with 10 bases between. The length of the CDR3 is 13 residues. Per germline, CDR1 SGHRS and CDR2 YFSETQ. The CDR3 is CASSSQGRGELFF. The DNA for the CDR3 is TGCGCCAGCAGCTCCCAGGGTCGCGGGGAGCTGTTTTTT.

The J gene is TRBJ2-3, the V gene TRBV11-2, with D hard to call. V was trimmed by 1 base and J by 2 bases, leaving 10 bases between them. In germline, CDR1 is SGHAT, CDR2 FQNNGV. CDR3 length: 15 amino acids. The CDR3 sequence is CASSLVSAITDTQYF. DNA of the CDR3: TGTGCCAGCAGCTTAGTGAGCGCTATCACAGATACGCAGTATTTT.

This clone was seen only once. This chain links TRBV5-1 with TRBJ2-1; 9 bases match TRBD2. The CDR3 spans 15 residues. Germline V gene sequence: CDR1 SGHRS, CDR2 YFSETQ. The V gene end was trimmed by 4 bases and the J gene end by 1 base; junction bases not matched to a gene: 3. DNA for the CDR3: TGCGCCAGCAGCGGAACTAGCGGGTCCTACAATGAGCAGTTCTTC. It translates to CASSGTSGSYNEQFF.

This chain uses TRBV28 with TRBJ2-7; the match to TRBD2 covers 10 bases. The V gene's germline CDR1 is MDHEN and CDR2 SYDVKM. The CDR3 contains 16 residues. V gave up 5 bases and J gave up 3 bases; unmatched junction bases: 10. CDR3 DNA sequence: TGTGCCAGCAGTATCGGAAGGCCTAGCGGGAGCTACGAGCAGTACTTC. Its translation is CASSIGRPSGSYEQYF.

V and J are TRBV28 and TRBJ2-7; D remains unclear. The V gene's germline CDR1 is MDHEN and CDR2 SYDVKM. CDR3 length: 12 amino acids. Between the trimmed V and J ends, which lost 4 bases and 3 bases, there was a span of 7 bases. CDR3 in amino acids: CASSSGGYEQYF. The CDR3 region has the DNA TGTGCCAGCAGTTCGGGTGGCTACGAGCAGTACTTC.

This chain links TRBV6-1 with TRBJ2-2; TRBD2 matches 9 bases. Germline-derived CDR1 and CDR2 are MNHNS and SASEGT. V was pared by 2 bases and J by 6 bases, with 4 bases of the junction left unmatched. The CDR3 length is 15 residues. This chain's CDR3 is CASSERAGGPGELFF. For the CDR3, the DNA is TGTGCCAGCAGTGAAAGGGCGGGAGGGCCCGGGGAGCTGTTTTTT.